This T cell receptor beta chain was identified in a study of T cell changes during pregnancy in multiple sclerosis. From germline, CDR1 is MNHNY and CDR2 SVGAGI (reference sequence). V lost 6 bases to trimming and J lost 1 base; unmatched junction nucleotides: 3. The CDR3 runs 15 residues. Profiling relied on immunoSEQ multiplex PCR, and the TCRdb table lists in-frame clones only, not all of them. This sample has about 99,000 clones, with approximately 93% found just once. This clone appeared once. The chain combines TRBV6-6 with TRBJ2-2; 9 bases map to TRBD2. The source is a female donor with multiple sclerosis, enrolled in a pregnancy study. Sequenced material: peripheral blood, taken after pregnancy. The CDR3 protein is CASSETSGNTGELFF. CDR3 coding DNA: TGTGCCAGCAGCGAGACTAGCGGGAACACCGGGGAGCTGTTTTTT.